This TCR beta chain was observed in a study of cytomegalovirus exposure and HLA in healthy donors. V dropped 3 bases and J dropped 4; count of bases not matched to a gene: 8. This CDR3 spans 16 amino acids. Looked up from germline, CDR1 is SGHDN and CDR2 is FVKESK. The PCR used 60 Vbeta and 13 Jbeta primers. This table comes from immunoSEQ multiplex PCR, and its TCRdb copy is limited to in-frame clones, with some not included. Among fewer than 300,000 clones listed, 80% were seen once. The sequence was obtained from a girl aged 2 to 9 in good health and CMV-seronegative. Material for sequencing was PBMCs. The chain uses TRBV14 and TRBJ2-1, with TRBD2 matching 8 bases. This CDR3 reads CASSQQRGIPYNEQFF. The CDR3 region has the DNA TGTGCCAGCAGCCAGCAGCGGGGGATACCATACAATGAGCAGTTCTTC.